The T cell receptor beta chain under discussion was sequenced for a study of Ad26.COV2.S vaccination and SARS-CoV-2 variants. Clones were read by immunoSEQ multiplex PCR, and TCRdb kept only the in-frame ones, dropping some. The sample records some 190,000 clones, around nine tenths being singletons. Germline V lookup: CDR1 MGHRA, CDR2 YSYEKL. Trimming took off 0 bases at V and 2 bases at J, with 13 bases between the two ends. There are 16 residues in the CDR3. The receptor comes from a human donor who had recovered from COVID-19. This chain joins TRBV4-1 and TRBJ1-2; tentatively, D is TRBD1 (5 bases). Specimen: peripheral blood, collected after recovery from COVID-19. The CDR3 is CASSQDVQGRNYGYTF. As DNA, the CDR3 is TGCGCCAGCAGCCAAGATGTTCAGGGTCGAAACTATGGCTACACCTTC.